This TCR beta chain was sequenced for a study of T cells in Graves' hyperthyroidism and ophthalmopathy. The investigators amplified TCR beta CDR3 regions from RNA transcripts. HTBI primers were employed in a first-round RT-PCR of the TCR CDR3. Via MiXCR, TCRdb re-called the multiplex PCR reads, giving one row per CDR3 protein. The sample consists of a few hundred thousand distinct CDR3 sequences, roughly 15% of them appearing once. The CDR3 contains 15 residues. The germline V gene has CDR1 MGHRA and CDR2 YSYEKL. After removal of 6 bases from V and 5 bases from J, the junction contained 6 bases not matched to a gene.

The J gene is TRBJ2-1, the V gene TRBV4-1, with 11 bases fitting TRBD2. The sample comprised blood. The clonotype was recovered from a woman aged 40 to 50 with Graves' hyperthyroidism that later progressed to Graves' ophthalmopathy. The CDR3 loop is CASRFSGRANNEQFF. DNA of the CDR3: TGCGCCAGCAGGTTTAGCGGGAGGGCCAACAATGAGCAGTTCTTC.